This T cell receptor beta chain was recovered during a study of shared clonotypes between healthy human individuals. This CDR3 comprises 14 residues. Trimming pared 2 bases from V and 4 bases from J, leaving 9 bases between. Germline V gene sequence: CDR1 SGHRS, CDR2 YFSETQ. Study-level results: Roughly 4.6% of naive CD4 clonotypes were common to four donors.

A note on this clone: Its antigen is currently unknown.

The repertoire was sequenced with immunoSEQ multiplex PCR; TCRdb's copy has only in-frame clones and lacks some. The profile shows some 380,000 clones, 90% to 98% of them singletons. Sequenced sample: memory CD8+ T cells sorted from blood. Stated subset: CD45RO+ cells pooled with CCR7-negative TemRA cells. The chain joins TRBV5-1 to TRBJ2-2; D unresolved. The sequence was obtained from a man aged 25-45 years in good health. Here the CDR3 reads CASSFLGPTGELFF. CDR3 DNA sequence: TGCGCCAGCAGCTTCCTAGGCCCCACCGGGGAGCTGTTTTTT. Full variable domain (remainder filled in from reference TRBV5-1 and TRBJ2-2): KAGVTQTPRYLIKTRGQQVTLSCSPISGHRSVSWYQQTPGQGLQFLFEYFSETQRNKGNFPGRFSGRQFSNSRSEMNVSTLELGDSALYLCASSFLGPTGELFFGEGSRLTVL.